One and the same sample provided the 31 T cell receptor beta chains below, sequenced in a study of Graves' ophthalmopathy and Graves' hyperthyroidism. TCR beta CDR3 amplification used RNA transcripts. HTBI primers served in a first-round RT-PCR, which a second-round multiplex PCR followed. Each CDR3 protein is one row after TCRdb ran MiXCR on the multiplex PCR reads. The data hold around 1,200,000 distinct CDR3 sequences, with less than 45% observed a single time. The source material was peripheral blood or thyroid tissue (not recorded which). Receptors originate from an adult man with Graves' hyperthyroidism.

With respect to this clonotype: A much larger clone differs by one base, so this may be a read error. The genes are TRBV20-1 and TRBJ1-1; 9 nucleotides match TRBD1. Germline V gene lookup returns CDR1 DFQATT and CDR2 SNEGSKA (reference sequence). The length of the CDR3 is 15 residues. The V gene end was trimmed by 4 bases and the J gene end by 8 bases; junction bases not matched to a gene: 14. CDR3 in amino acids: CSATRGTGLTLEAFF. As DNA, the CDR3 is TGCAGTGCTACCCGGGGGACAGGGCTTACCTTAGAAGCTTTCTTT.

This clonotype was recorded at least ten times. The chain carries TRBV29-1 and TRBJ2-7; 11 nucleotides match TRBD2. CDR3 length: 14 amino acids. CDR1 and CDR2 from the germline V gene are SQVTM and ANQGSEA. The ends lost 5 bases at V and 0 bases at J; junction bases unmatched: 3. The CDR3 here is CSVKTSGSSYEQYF. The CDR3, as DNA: TGCAGCGTTAAAACTAGCGGGAGCTCCTACGAGCAGTACTTC.

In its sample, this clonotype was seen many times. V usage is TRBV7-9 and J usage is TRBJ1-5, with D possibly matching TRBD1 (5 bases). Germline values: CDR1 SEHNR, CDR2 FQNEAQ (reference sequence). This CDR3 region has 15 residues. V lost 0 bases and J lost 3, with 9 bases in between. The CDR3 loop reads CASSLAGTDNQPQHF. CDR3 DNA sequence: TGTGCCAGCAGCTTAGCTGGGACGGACAATCAGCCCCAGCATTTT. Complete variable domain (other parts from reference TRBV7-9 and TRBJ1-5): DTGVSQNPRHKITKRGQNVTFRCDPISEHNRLYWYRQTLGQGPEFLTYFQNEAQLEKSRLLSDRFSAERPKGSFSTLEIQRTEQGDSAMYLCASSLAGTDNQPQHFGDGTRLSIL.

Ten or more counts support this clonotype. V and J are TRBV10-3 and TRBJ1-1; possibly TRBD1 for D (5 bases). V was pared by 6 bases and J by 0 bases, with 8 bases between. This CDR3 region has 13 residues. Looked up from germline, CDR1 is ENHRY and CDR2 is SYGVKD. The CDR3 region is CAISGTMNTEAFF. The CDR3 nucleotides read TGTGCCATCAGCGGGACCATGAACACTGAAGCTTTCTTT.

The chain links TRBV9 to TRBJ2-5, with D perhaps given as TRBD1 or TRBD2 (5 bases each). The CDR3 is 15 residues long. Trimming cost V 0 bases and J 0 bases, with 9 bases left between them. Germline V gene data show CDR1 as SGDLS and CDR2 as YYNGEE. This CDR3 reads CASSVEPGHQETQYF. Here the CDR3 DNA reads TGTGCCAGCAGCGTAGAGCCGGGGCACCAAGAGACCCAGTACTTC.

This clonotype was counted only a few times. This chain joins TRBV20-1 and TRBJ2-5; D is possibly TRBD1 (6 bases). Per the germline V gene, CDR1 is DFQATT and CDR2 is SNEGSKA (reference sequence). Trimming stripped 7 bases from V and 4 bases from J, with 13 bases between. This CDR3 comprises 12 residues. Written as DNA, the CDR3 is TGCAGTGGGGACACTCGAGGAGAGACCCAGTACTTC. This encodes CSGDTRGETQYF.

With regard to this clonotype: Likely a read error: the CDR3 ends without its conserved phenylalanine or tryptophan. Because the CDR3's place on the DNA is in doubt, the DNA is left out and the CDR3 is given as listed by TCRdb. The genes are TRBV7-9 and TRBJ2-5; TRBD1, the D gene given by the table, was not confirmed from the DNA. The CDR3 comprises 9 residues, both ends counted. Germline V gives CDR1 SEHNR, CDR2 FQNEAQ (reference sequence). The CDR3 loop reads CASSSGGGQ.

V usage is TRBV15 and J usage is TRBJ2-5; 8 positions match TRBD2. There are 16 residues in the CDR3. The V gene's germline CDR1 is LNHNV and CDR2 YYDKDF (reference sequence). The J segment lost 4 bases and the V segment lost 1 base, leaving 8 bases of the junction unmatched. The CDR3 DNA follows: TGTGCCACCAGCAGAGTGTCAGGACTAGCCGGAGAGACCCAGTACTTC. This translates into CATSRVSGLAGETQYF.

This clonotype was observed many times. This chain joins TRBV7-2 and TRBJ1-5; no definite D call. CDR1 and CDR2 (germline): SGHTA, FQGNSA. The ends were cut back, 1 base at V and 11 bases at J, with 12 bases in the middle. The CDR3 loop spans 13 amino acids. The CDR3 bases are TGTGCCAGCAGCTTAGGTAGTTCCACAGCCCAGCATTTT. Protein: CASSLGSSTAQHF. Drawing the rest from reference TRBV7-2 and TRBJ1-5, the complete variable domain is GAGVSQSPSNKVTEKGKDVELRCDPISGHTALYWYRQSLGQGLEFLIYFQGNSAPDKSGLPSDRFSAERTGGSVSTLTIQRTQQEDSAVYLCASSLGSSTAQHFGDGTRLSIL.

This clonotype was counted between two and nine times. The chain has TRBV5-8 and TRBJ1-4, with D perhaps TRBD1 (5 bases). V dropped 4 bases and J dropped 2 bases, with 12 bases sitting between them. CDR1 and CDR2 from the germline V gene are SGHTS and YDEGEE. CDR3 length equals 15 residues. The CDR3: CASSHLRATNEKLFF. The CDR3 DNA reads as TGTGCCAGCAGCCACCTCAGGGCTACTAATGAAAAACTGTTTTTT.

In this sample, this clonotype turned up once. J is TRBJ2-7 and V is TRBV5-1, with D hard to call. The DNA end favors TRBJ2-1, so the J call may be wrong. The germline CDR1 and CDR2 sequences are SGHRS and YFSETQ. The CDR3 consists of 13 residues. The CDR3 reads CASSPVPYNEQFF. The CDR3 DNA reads TGCGCCAGCAGTCCGGTACCCTACAATGAGCAGTTCTTC.

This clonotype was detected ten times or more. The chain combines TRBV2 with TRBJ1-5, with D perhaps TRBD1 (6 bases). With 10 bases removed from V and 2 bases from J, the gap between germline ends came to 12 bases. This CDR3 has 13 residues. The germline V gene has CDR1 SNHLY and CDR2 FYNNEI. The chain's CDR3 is CATRPGGNQPQHF. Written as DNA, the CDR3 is TGTGCCACAAGACCAGGGGGCAATCAGCCCCAGCATTTT. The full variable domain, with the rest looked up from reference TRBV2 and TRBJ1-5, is EPEVTQTPSHQVTQMGQEVILRCVPISNHLYFYWYRQILGQKVEFLVSFYNNEISEKSEIFDDQFSVERPDGSNFTLKIRSTKLEDSAMYFCATRPGGNQPQHFGDGTRLSIL.

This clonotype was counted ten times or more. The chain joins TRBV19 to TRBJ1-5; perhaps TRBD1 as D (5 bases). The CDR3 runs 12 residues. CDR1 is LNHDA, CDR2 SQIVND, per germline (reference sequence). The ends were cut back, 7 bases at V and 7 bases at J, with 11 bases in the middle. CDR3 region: CASTPRGQPQHF. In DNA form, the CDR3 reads TGTGCCAGTACCCCGAGGGGCCAGCCCCAGCATTTT.

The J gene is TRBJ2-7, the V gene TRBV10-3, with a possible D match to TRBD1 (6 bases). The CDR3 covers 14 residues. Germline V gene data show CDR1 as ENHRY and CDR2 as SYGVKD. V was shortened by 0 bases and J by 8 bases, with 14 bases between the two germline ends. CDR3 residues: CAISESPGATKQYF. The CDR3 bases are TGTGCCATCAGTGAGTCCCCAGGGGCGACGAAGCAGTACTTC.

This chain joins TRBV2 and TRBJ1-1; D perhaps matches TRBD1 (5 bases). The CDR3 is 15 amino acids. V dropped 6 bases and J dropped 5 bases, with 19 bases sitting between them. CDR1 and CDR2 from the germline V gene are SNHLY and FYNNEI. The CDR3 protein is CASSSGHWGSTEAFF. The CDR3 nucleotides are TGTGCCAGCAGCTCCGGTCATTGGGGCTCAACTGAAGCTTTCTTT.

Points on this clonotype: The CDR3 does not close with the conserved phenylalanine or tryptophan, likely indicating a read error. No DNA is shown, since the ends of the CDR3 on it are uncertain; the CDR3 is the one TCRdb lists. The CDR3: CASSRQSSGANVLVL. The genes are TRBV7-2 and TRBJ2-6. The CDR3 spans 15 amino acids, including both terminal residues. The germline gives CDR1 SGHTA, CDR2 FQGNSA.

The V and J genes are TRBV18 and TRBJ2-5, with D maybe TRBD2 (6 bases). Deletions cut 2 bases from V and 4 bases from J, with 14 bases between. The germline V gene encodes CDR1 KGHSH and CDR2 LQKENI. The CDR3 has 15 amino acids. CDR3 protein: CASSPIPSRGETQYF. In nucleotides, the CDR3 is TGTGCCAGCTCACCAATCCCATCGCGGGGAGAGACCCAGTACTTC.

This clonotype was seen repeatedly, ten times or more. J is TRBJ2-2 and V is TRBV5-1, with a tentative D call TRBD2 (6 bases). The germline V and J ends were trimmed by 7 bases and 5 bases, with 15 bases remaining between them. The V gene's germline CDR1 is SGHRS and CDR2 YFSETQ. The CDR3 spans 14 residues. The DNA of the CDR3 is TGCGCCAGCGCGGGAAGCAGGGTAACCGGGGAGCTGTTTTTT. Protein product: CASAGSRVTGELFF. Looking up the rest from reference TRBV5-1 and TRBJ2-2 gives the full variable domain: KAGVTQTPRYLIKTRGQQVTLSCSPISGHRSVSWYQQTPGQGLQFLFEYFSETQRNKGNFPGRFSGRQFSNSRSEMNVSTLELGDSALYLCASAGSRVTGELFFGEGSRLTVL.

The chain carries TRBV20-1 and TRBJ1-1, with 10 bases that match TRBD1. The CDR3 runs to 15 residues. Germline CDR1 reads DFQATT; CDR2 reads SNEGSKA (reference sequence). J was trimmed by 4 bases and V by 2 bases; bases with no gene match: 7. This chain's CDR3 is CSARKTGGSVTEAFF. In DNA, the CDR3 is TGCAGTGCTAGAAAGACAGGGGGCTCGGTCACTGAAGCTTTCTTT.

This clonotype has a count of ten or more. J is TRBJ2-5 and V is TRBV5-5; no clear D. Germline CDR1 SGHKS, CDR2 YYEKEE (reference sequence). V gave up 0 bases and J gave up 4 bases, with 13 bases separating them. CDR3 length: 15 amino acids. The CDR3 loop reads CASSLEGEWGETQYF. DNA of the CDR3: TGTGCCAGCAGCTTGGAGGGCGAATGGGGAGAGACCCAGTACTTC.

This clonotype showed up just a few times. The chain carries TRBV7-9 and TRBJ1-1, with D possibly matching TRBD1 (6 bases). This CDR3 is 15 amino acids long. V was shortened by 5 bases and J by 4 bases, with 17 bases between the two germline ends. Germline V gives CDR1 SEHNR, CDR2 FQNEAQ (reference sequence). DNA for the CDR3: TGTGCCAGCAGCGCCCGAGGAGGGGGGAGCACTGAAGCTTTCTTT. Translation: CASSARGGGSTEAFF.

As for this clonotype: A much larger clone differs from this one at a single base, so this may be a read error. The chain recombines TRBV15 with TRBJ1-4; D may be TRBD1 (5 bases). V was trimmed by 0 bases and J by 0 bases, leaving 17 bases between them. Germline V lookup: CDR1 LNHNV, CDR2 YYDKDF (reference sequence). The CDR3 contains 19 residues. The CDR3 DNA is TGTGCCACCAGCAGAGATGCAGGGTGGGCTCTTGCAACTAATGAAAAACTGTTTTTT. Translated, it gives CATSRDAGWALATNEKLFF.

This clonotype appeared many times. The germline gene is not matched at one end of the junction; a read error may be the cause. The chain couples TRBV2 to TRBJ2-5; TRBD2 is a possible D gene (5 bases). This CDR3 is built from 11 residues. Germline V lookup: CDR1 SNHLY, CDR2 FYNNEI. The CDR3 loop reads CASGTQETQYF. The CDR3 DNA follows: TGCGCCAGCGGAACCCAAGAGACCCAGTACTTC. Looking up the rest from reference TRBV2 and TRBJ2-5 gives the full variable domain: EPEVTQTPSHQVTQMGQEVILRCVPISNHLYFYWYRQILGQKVEFLVSFYNNEISEKSEIFDDQFSVERPDGSNFTLKIRSTKLEDSAMYFCASGTQETQYFGPGTRLLVL.

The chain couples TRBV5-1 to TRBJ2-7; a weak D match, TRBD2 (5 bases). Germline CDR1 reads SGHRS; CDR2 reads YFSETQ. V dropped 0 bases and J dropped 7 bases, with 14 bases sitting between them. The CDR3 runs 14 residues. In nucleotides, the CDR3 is TGCGCCAGCAGCTTGGTAGCGAGTTCGGGGGAGCAGTACTTC. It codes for CASSLVASSGEQYF.

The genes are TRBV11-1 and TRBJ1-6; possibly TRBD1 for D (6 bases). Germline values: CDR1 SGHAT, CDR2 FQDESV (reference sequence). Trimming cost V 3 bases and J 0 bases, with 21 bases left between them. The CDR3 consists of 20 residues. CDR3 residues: CASSFRAGHTQSSYNSPLHF. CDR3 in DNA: TGTGCCAGCAGCTTCAGAGCGGGACACACACAGAGCTCCTATAATTCACCCCTCCACTTT.

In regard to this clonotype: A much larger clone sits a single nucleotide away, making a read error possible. DNA for the CDR3: TGCAGTGCTGGGAGAGACACACCCTACGAGCAGTACTTC. Its protein is CSAGRDTPYEQYF. This sequence joins TRBV29-1 and TRBJ2-7, with TRBD2 as a possible D gene (5 bases). This CDR3 spans 13 amino acids. From germline, CDR1 is SQVTM and CDR2 ANQGSEA.

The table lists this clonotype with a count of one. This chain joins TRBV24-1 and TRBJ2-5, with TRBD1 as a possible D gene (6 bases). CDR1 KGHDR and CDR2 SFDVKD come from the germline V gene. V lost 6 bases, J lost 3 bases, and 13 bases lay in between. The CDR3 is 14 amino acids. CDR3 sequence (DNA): TGTGCCACCAGTCGAGGGGCAGGGGAAGAGACCCAGTACTTC. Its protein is CATSRGAGEETQYF.

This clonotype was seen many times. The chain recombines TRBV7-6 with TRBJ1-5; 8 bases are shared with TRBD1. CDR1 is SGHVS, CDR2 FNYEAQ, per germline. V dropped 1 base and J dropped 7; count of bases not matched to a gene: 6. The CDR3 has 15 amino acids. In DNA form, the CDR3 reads TGTGCCAGCAGCTTAGAACAGGGGGTCGGGCAGCCCCAGCATTTT. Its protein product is CASSLEQGVGQPQHF.

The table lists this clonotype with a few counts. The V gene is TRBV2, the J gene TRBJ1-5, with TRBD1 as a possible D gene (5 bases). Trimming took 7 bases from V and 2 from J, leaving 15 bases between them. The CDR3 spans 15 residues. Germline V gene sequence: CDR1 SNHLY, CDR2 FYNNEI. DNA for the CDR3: TGTGCCAGCATGGGTCCAGGGAGGGGCAATCAGCCCCAGCATTTT. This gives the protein CASMGPGRGNQPQHF.

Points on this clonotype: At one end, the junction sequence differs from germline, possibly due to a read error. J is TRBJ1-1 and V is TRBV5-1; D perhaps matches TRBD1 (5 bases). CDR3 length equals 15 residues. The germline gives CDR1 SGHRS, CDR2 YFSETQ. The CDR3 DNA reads TGTGCCAGCAGCCAAGTTTCAGGACTGGGGCTTGTAGCTTTCTTT. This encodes CASSQVSGLGLVAFF.

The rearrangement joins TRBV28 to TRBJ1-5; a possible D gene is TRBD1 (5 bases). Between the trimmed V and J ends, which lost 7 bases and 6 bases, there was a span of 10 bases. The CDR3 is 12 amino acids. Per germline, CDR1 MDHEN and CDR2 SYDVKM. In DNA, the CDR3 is TGTGCCAGCATCAGGGCAGGTCAGCCCCAGCATTTT. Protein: CASIRAGQPQHF.